This passage covers 25 T cell receptor beta chains from one sample sequenced in a study of response to subunit inactivated influenza vaccine. One entry per CDR3 protein results from TCRdb running MiXCR on the RT-PCR reads. This table holds hundreds of thousands of distinct CDR3 sequences, approximately 10% found once. The sample was also reused in another study, on T cells expressing NK-cell markers. This second study says: A 5'RACE template switching approach incorporating UMIs was used to make TCR beta cDNA.

This sample comprised PBMCs from blood, obtained on the day of vaccination. The receptor set was obtained from a man aged 50 to 60 who received an inactivated influenza vaccine.

This clonotype was picked up a small number of times. CDR3 sequence (DNA): TGCGCCAGCAGCCAAGGAGAGCGGGAGATCAATGAGCAGTTCTTC. Translation: CASSQGEREINEQFF. The genes are TRBV4-3 and TRBJ2-1; 8 nucleotides agree with TRBD2. The CDR3 has 15 amino acids. In germline, CDR1 is LGHNA, CDR2 YSLEER. Trimming removed 1 base from V and 6 bases from J; junction bases left unmatched: 5.

The chain carries TRBV21-1 and TRBJ2-3. TRBV21-1 is assigned pseudogene status. The CDR3 covers 16 residues. CDR3 nucleotide sequence: TGTGCCAGCAGGCTACTTATAGAAGGAAGCACAGATACGCAGTATTTT. Its translation: CASRLLIEGSTDTQYF.

In its sample, this clonotype was seen a few times. CDR3 nucleotides: TGTGCCATCCTACCAGCGGTCGCATTAAGCTCCTACAATGAGCAGTTCTTC. Its translation: CAILPAVALSSYNEQFF. The V gene is TRBV2, the J gene TRBJ2-1, with D possibly being TRBD2 (5 bases). The V gene's germline CDR1 is SNHLY and CDR2 FYNNEI. V shed 10 bases and J shed 0 bases, with 22 bases lying between them. The CDR3 contains 17 residues.

The sample holds many counts of this clonotype. CDR3 protein: CASSRADVPNYGYTF. CDR3 coding DNA: TGTGCCAGCAGCAGAGCGGACGTCCCTAACTATGGCTACACCTTC. This sequence joins TRBV11-2 and TRBJ1-2, with D hard to call. CDR1 and CDR2 (germline): SGHAT, FQNNGV. The CDR3 has 15 amino acids. V lost 5 bases and J lost 0, with 13 bases in between.

This clonotype has only a few counts. V and J are TRBV29-1 and TRBJ2-5, with 7 bases that match TRBD2. The germline V gene encodes CDR1 SQVTM and CDR2 ANQGSEA. This CDR3 has 12 residues. J gave up 6 bases and V 3 bases, and 4 bases lay outside the gene matches. The CDR3: CSVDGEGKTQYF. CDR3 sequence (DNA): TGCAGCGTTGATGGGGAGGGCAAGACCCAGTACTTC.

This clonotype was detected ten times or more. The chain links TRBV27 to TRBJ2-7; D unclear. The germline V gene has CDR1 MNHEY and CDR2 SMNVEV (reference sequence). The CDR3 runs 12 residues. The germline V and J ends were trimmed by 3 bases and 6 bases, with 9 bases remaining between them. CDR3 nucleotides: TGTGCCAGCAGTTTCCCCGCAGGCGAGCAGTACTTC. It encodes CASSFPAGEQYF.

This rearrangement joins TRBV12-3 or TRBV12-4 to TRBJ2-1; maybe TRBD1 (6 bases). The CDR3 consists of 14 residues. V lost 5 bases to trimming and J lost 4 bases, with 12 bases between them. Here the CDR3 reads CASSGLQGYNEQFF. The CDR3 DNA is TGTGCCAGCAGTGGGCTACAGGGTTACAATGAGCAGTTCTTC.

This clonotype was seen a handful of times. The chain has TRBV7-2 and TRBJ1-6; TRBD1 matches 8 bases. The ends lost 5 bases at V and 2 bases at J; junction bases unmatched: 8. CDR1 SGHTA and CDR2 FQGNSA come from the germline V gene. CDR3 length: 17 residues. CDR3 in DNA: TGTGCCAGCAGCCTCGGACAGGGAGGGACCTATAATTCACCCCTCCACTTT. It is translated as CASSLGQGGTYNSPLHF.

This clonotype was recorded a few times. V usage is TRBV5-1 and J usage is TRBJ2-1; 10 positions agree with TRBD2. The CDR3 runs to 15 residues. Looked up from germline, CDR1 is SGHRS and CDR2 is YFSETQ. Losses at the gene ends were 3 bases for V and 6 bases for J; bases not matched to a gene: 6. The CDR3 coding sequence is TGCGCCAGCAGCTGGACTAGCGGAACTACCAATGAGCAGTTCTTC. Amino acid sequence: CASSWTSGTTNEQFF.

There are a few counts of this clonotype. This chain uses TRBV7-2 with TRBJ1-5, with D possibly TRBD1 on 5 matching bases. The V end was cut by 0 bases, the J end by 6 bases, with 15 bases between. The CDR3 sequence is 16 residues long. Germline V gene sequence: CDR1 SGHTA, CDR2 FQGNSA. The CDR3 here is CASSLALVREGQPQHF. The CDR3 region has the DNA TGTGCCAGCAGCTTAGCTCTGGTCAGGGAAGGTCAGCCCCAGCATTTT.

This clonotype turned up a few times. The V gene is TRBV6-2 or TRBV6-3, the J gene TRBJ2-2, with TRBD2 matching 10 bases. J lost 6 bases, V lost 5 bases, and 9 bases had no gene match. The CDR3 covers 16 residues. The germline V gene encodes CDR1 MNHEY and CDR2 SVGEGT. DNA for the CDR3: TGTGCCAGCAGTACCTTAGCGGGAGGCGTGGCCGGGGAGCTGTTTTTT. It specifies CASSTLAGGVAGELFF.

This clonotype was seen ten or more times. V and J are TRBV28 and TRBJ2-2; D is undetermined. The germline V gene has CDR1 MDHEN and CDR2 SYDVKM. V was pared by 6 bases and J by 7 bases, with 18 bases between. This CDR3 comprises 15 residues. Here the CDR3 DNA reads TGTGCCAGCAGCTCACAGACATCCCTGGGCGGGGAGCTGTTTTTT. This encodes CASSSQTSLGGELFF. The whole variable domain, remainder taken from reference TRBV28 and TRBJ2-2, is DVKVTQSSRYLVKRTGEKVFLECVQDMDHENMFWYRQDPGLGLRLIYFSYDVKMKEKGDIPEGYSVSREKKERFSLILESASTNQTSMYLCASSSQTSLGGELFFGEGSRLTVL.

The chain uses TRBV4-2 and TRBJ2-5; D is unclear. In germline, CDR1 is LGHNA, CDR2 YNFKEQ. Trimming took 2 bases from V and 4 from J, leaving 11 bases between them. The CDR3 loop spans 14 amino acids. CDR3 sequence reads: CASSQKPERETQYF. The CDR3, as DNA: TGTGCCAGCAGCCAAAAACCTGAACGAGAGACCCAGTACTTC.

This clonotype came up a few times. The chain carries TRBV6-2 or TRBV6-3 and TRBJ1-1; D perhaps matches TRBD1 (5 bases). Deletions cut 0 bases from V and 6 bases from J, with 11 bases between. From germline, CDR1 is MNHEY and CDR2 SVGEGT. There are 14 residues in the CDR3. This CDR3 is CASSYSGRVAEAFF. CDR3 sequence (DNA): TGTGCCAGCAGTTACTCCGGCAGGGTCGCTGAAGCTTTCTTT.

Of note for this clonotype: This may be a read error, as it is one base from a much larger clone. The V gene is TRBV7-9, the J gene TRBJ2-7; maybe TRBD2 (5 bases). The length of the CDR3 is 14 residues. Germline CDR1 is SEHNR and CDR2 is FQNEAQ (reference sequence). V was shortened by 5 bases and J by 2 bases, with 13 bases between the two germline ends. The CDR3 sequence is CASSPGARAYEQYF. The CDR3 DNA sequence: TGTGCCAGCAGCCCCGGCGCGAGGGCCTACGAGCAGTACTTC.

The sample holds a few counts of this clonotype. The chain employs TRBV7-9 and TRBJ1-1; no firm D call. Germline assignment: CDR1 SEHNR and CDR2 FQNEAQ (reference sequence). The CDR3 spans 16 residues. Trimming cost V 3 bases and J 0 bases, with 14 bases left between them. This CDR3 is CASSLGFLRVNTEAFF. For the CDR3, the DNA is TGTGCCAGCAGCTTGGGGTTCCTGAGGGTGAACACTGAAGCTTTCTTT.

The CDR3 loop reads CASGPLISGANVLTF. The CDR3 region has the DNA TGCGCCAGCGGACCATTAATTTCTGGGGCCAACGTCCTGACTTTC. The chain couples TRBV5-1 to TRBJ2-6; D is unclear. From germline, CDR1 is SGHRS and CDR2 YFSETQ. This CDR3 is 15 amino acids long. V was pared by 7 bases and J by 1 base, with 12 bases between.

V gene TRBV30 combines with J gene TRBJ2-7; 9 positions agree with TRBD2. The CDR3 has 14 amino acids. J was trimmed by 12 bases and V by 1 base; bases with no gene match: 13. Germline V CDR1 and CDR2: GTSNPN, SVGIG (reference sequence). In nucleotides, the CDR3 is TGTGCCTGGAGTGACCCGGGACTAGCCATTCGGGGGTACTTC. Its protein is CAWSDPGLAIRGYF.

V is TRBV12-3 or TRBV12-4 and J is TRBJ1-2; no reliable D call. The CDR3 runs to 12 residues. Trimming removed 6 bases from V and 7 bases from J, with 12 bases in between. CDR3 region: CASSLPKGGYTF. In DNA form, the CDR3 reads TGTGCCAGCAGCCTCCCAAAGGGTGGCTACACCTTC.

This clonotype appeared a few times. The rearrangement uses TRBV10-3 and TRBJ1-1; a possible D gene is TRBD1 (6 bases). Looked up from germline, CDR1 is ENHRY and CDR2 is SYGVKD. This CDR3 region has 16 residues. With 2 bases removed from V and 0 bases from J, the gap between germline ends came to 13 bases. The CDR3 DNA is TGTGCCATCAGTGAGGCTGGCAGGGGCTTGAACACTGAAGCTTTCTTT. This codes for CAISEAGRGLNTEAFF.

There are a few counts of this clonotype. This chain joins TRBV5-5 and TRBJ1-2; D remains ambiguous. Trimming pared 0 bases from V and 2 bases from J, leaving 5 bases between. The CDR3 runs 13 residues. Per germline, CDR1 SGHKS and CDR2 YYEKEE (reference sequence). The CDR3 is CASSLEMNYGYTF. CDR3 bases: TGTGCCAGCAGCTTGGAGATGAACTATGGCTACACCTTC.

The CDR3 DNA sequence: TGTGCCAGCAGCTGGGGACCGTCAAGTGGCGAGCAGTACTTC. This translates into CASSWGPSSGEQYF. The chain has TRBV5-6 and TRBJ2-7, with D perhaps being TRBD1 or TRBD2 (5 bases each). Trimming left V 3 bases short and J 6 bases short, with 16 bases between. CDR3 size: 14 residues. Germline V gene data show CDR1 as SGHDT and CDR2 as YYEEEE.

Only a few counts were recorded for this clonotype. J is TRBJ1-5 and V is TRBV3-1, with D uncertain. Trimming stripped 1 base from V and 3 bases from J, with 7 bases between. The CDR3 sequence is 14 residues long. CDR1 is LGHDT, CDR2 YNNKEL, per germline (reference sequence). CDR3 residues: CASSQAGFNQPQHF. The CDR3, as DNA: TGTGCCAGCAGCCAAGCCGGGTTCAATCAGCCCCAGCATTTT.

This clonotype was seen a handful of times. J is TRBJ2-7 and V is TRBV7-2, with D unclear. Germline V CDR1 and CDR2: SGHTA, FQGNSA. V lost 5 bases, J lost 1 base, and 9 bases lay in between. The CDR3 has 13 residues. CDR3 in DNA: TGTGCCAGCAGCCAAGCACTATCCTACGAGCAGTACTTC. Its protein is CASSQALSYEQYF.

This clonotype turned up a few times. The chain has TRBV11-2 and TRBJ2-5; D tentatively fits TRBD1 or TRBD2 (5 bases each). Germline assignment: CDR1 SGHAT and CDR2 FQNNGV. Trimming pared 2 bases from V and 4 bases from J, leaving 11 bases between. The CDR3 contains 14 residues. The CDR3 region has the DNA TGTGCCAGCAGCTTAAACGGGGCCCCAGAGACCCAGTACTTC. Amino acids: CASSLNGAPETQYF.